The 32 T cell receptor beta chains given below trace back to one sample, sequenced in a study of blood T cell repertoires in COVID-19 (TCRdb year 2020). Preparation of the library involved the immunoSEQ multiplex PCR assay. Entries here come from immuneACCESS through TCRdb and include only in-frame sequences with V and J called. Some clones fail to appear in such tables; in the studies checked, an unresolved V gene covers under half of the shortfall, and the cause of the remainder is unknown. The sample includes 150,000 or so clones, with 80% to 90% observed a single time. The ten largest clones capture about 8% of the sample. The source material was peripheral blood. These receptors all stem from a woman aged 55 to 70 with COVID-19, enrolled during active disease.

V gene TRBV5-6 combines with J gene TRBJ2-1; 11 nucleotides line up with TRBD1. The ends lost 4 bases at V and 2 bases at J; junction bases unmatched: 5. The CDR3 spans 16 residues. CDR1 is SGHDT and CDR2 is YYEEEE in the germline V gene. The CDR3 here is CASSPRGQGAYNEQFF. As DNA, the CDR3 is TGTGCCAGCAGCCCCAGGGGACAGGGGGCCTACAATGAGCAGTTCTTC.

DNA for the CDR3: TGTGCCAGCGTCACAGGGGCAGACTATGGCTACACCTTC. It codes for CASVTGADYGYTF. The chain combines TRBV7-9 with TRBJ1-2, with 7 bases matching TRBD1. After removal of 8 bases from V and 3 bases from J, the junction contained 6 bases not matched to a gene. The CDR3 extends over 13 amino acids. Germline CDR1 reads SEHNR; CDR2 reads FQNEAQ (reference sequence).

The chain links TRBV19 to TRBJ2-2, with 11 bases matching TRBD2. CDR3 length: 19 residues. Germline V lookup: CDR1 LNHDA, CDR2 SQIVND (reference sequence). V was clipped by 5 bases and J by 7 bases; unmatched bases: 18. DNA for the CDR3: TGTGCCAGTAGTTCCTACTCCTGGACTAGCGGGCGAAGGGTCGGGGAGCTGTTTTTT. Protein: CASSSYSWTSGRRVGELFF.

The chain uses TRBV2 and TRBJ1-2; 11 bases are shared with TRBD1. CDR1 SNHLY and CDR2 FYNNEI come from the germline V gene. J lost 4 bases, V lost 8 bases, and 6 bases had no gene match. There are 14 residues in the CDR3. CDR3: CASLWTGGTYGYTF. In DNA form, the CDR3 reads TGTGCCAGCCTATGGACAGGGGGCACCTATGGCTACACCTTC.

This CDR3 reads CASSPYQTSTDYEQYF. The DNA for the CDR3 is TGTGCCAGCAGCCCCTACCAGACTAGCACCGACTACGAGCAGTACTTC. V is TRBV7-6 and J is TRBJ2-7; TRBD2 matches at 7 bases. Germline V gene lookup returns CDR1 SGHVS and CDR2 FNYEAQ. V lost 5 bases and J lost 3; bases outside the gene matches: 13. The CDR3 consists of 16 residues.

The sample holds a few counts of this clone. The rearrangement joins TRBV10-3 to TRBJ2-1; D possibly corresponds to TRBD2 (5 bases). V was cut by 2 bases and J by 0 bases, with 8 bases left in between. The CDR3 totals 15 residues. In germline, CDR1 is ENHRY, CDR2 SYGVKD. CDR3 coding DNA: TGTGCCATCAGTGAGAGCGGCCGCTCCTACAATGAGCAGTTCTTC. It translates to CAISESGRSYNEQFF.

This clone was detected only a few times. The chain couples TRBV2 to TRBJ1-3; 8 nucleotides agree with TRBD1. CDR1 SNHLY and CDR2 FYNNEI come from the germline V gene. V gave up 7 bases and J gave up 0 bases; unmatched junction bases: 2. The CDR3 runs to 14 residues. CDR3 residues: CASNRGTSGNTIYF. CDR3 DNA: TGTGCCAGCAACAGGGGGACCTCTGGAAACACCATATATTTT.

This clone was counted once. The chain combines TRBV28 with TRBJ2-7; D not certain. This CDR3 contains 12 residues. Germline CDR1 and CDR2: MDHEN and SYDVKM. V dropped 5 bases and J dropped 4 bases, with 9 bases sitting between them. CDR3 coding DNA: TGTGCCAGCAGTGAAATGAGGTACGAGCAGTACTTC. Translating gives CASSEMRYEQYF. Full variable domain (rest looked up from reference TRBV28 and TRBJ2-7): DVKVTQSSRYLVKRTGEKVFLECVQDMDHENMFWYRQDPGLGLRLIYFSYDVKMKEKGDIPEGYSVSREKKERFSLILESASTNQTSMYLCASSEMRYEQYFGPGTRLTVT.

This chain joins TRBV4-1 and TRBJ2-5; 8 bases agree with TRBD2. CDR3 length equals 17 residues. The V gene end was trimmed by 0 bases and the J gene end by 5 bases; junction bases not matched to a gene: 11. Per the germline V gene, CDR1 is MGHRA and CDR2 is YSYEKL. CDR3 amino acids: CASSQDPASGRRETQYF. Written as DNA, the CDR3 is TGCGCCAGCAGCCAAGATCCGGCTAGCGGGCGGCGGGAGACCCAGTACTTC.

The chain joins TRBV5-1 to TRBJ2-3, with D possibly matching TRBD1 (6 bases). This CDR3 is 14 amino acids long. Deletions cut 4 bases from V and 4 bases from J, with 13 bases between. CDR1 is SGHRS and CDR2 is YFSETQ in the germline V gene. CDR3 bases: TGCGCCAGCAGCGGACAGAGTTCCTCAGATACGCAGTATTTT. Amino acid sequence: CASSGQSSSDTQYF.

This sequence joins TRBV6-5 and TRBJ1-1; D is uncertain. Deletions cut 3 bases from V and 7 bases from J, with 9 bases between. The length of the CDR3 is 12 residues. In germline, CDR1 is MNHEY, CDR2 SVGAGI. CDR3 in amino acids: CASSYNQIEAFF. The CDR3, as DNA: TGTGCCAGCAGTTATAACCAGATTGAAGCTTTCTTT.

The gene calls are TRBV11-1 and TRBJ2-4; D may be TRBD2 (6 bases). Trimming took 3 bases from V and 4 from J, leaving 13 bases between them. The CDR3 contains 15 residues. Germline values: CDR1 SGHAT, CDR2 FQDESV (reference sequence). The CDR3 region has the DNA TGTGCCAGCAGCTTTTGGGGGGACGAGAAAAACATTCAGTACTTC. The encoded protein is CASSFWGDEKNIQYF.

The gene calls are TRBV6-5 and TRBJ1-1, with TRBD1 identical over 8 bases. The CDR3 is 13 amino acids. Trimming cost V 6 bases and J 1 base; bases outside gene matches: 1. Germline CDR1 and CDR2: MNHEY and SVGAGI. The CDR3 DNA reads TGTGCCAGCAGGGACAGGGAGAACACTGAAGCTTTCTTT. Translating it yields CASRDRENTEAFF.

V usage is TRBV7-8 and J usage is TRBJ1-5, with D perhaps matching TRBD1 (5 bases). V lost 1 base, J lost 0 bases, and 10 bases lay in between. Germline V gene data show CDR1 as SGHVS and CDR2 as FQNEAQ. This CDR3 region has 16 residues. The CDR3 DNA reads as TGTGCCAGCAGCTTAGGACAGTCAAATAGCAATCAGCCCCAGCATTTT. Translation: CASSLGQSNSNQPQHF.

The V and J genes are TRBV2 and TRBJ2-3, with TRBD2 identical over 8 bases. Germline V gene lookup returns CDR1 SNHLY and CDR2 FYNNEI. Trimming removed 8 bases from V and 2 bases from J; junction bases left unmatched: 9. The CDR3 has 15 amino acids. The CDR3 DNA follows: TGTGCCAGCCTGTATGAGCGGGGGATCACAGATACGCAGTATTTT. Translation: CASLYERGITDTQYF. Full variable domain (outside the CDR3, taken from reference TRBV2 and TRBJ2-3): EPEVTQTPSHQVTQMGQEVILRCVPISNHLYFYWYRQILGQKVEFLVSFYNNEISEKSEIFDDQFSVERPDGSNFTLKIRSTKLEDSAMYFCASLYERGITDTQYFGPGTRLTVL.

The table lists this clone with a few counts. This sequence joins TRBV5-6 and TRBJ1-6; a weak D match, TRBD1 (5 bases). Between the trimmed V and J ends, which lost 4 bases and 7 bases, there was a span of 18 bases. In germline, CDR1 is SGHDT, CDR2 YYEEEE. The CDR3 length is 16 residues. CDR3 in amino acids: CASSLWTQGVNSPLHF. DNA of the CDR3: TGTGCCAGCAGCCTGTGGACCCAGGGTGTCAATTCACCCCTCCACTTT.

This chain uses TRBV4-2 with TRBJ2-7, with D uncertain. The CDR3 is 13 residues long. The ends were cut back, 2 bases at V and 4 bases at J, with 9 bases in the middle. CDR1 and CDR2 (germline): LGHNA, YNFKEQ. As DNA, the CDR3 is TGTGCCAGCAGCCAACAGCGAACTTACGAGCAGTACTTC. It encodes CASSQQRTYEQYF.

V and J are TRBV7-9 and TRBJ1-2, with no clear D. CDR1 is SEHNR, CDR2 FQNEAQ, per germline (reference sequence). The ends were cut back, 0 bases at V and 2 bases at J, with 10 bases in the middle. The CDR3 is 15 residues long. The DNA for the CDR3 is TGTGCCAGCAGCTTAGCGGGCAGTCCGAACTATGGCTACACCTTC. Protein product: CASSLAGSPNYGYTF.

Only a few counts were recorded for this clone. This chain uses TRBV7-2 with TRBJ1-1; no reliable D call. Germline V lookup: CDR1 SGHTA, CDR2 FQGNSA. The CDR3 loop spans 15 amino acids. V lost 1 base to trimming and J lost 5 bases, with 14 bases between them. The CDR3 loop reads CASSLESVGETEAFF. DNA of the CDR3: TGTGCCAGCAGCTTAGAATCCGTCGGGGAGACTGAAGCTTTCTTT.

The rearrangement links TRBV5-4 to TRBJ2-5, with 11 bases matching TRBD1. V dropped 4 bases and J dropped 4; count of bases not matched to a gene: 6. The CDR3 totals 15 residues. Germline V gene data show CDR1 as SGHNT and CDR2 as YYREEE (reference sequence). CDR3 sequence reads: CASSPRDRGGETQYF. The CDR3 nucleotides are TGTGCCAGCAGCCCCCGGGACAGGGGGGGAGAGACCCAGTACTTC.

This chain links TRBV27 with TRBJ1-1, with D perhaps TRBD1 (6 bases). Trimming removed 3 bases from V and 5 bases from J, with 13 bases in between. This CDR3 spans 14 amino acids. Germline CDR1 MNHEY, CDR2 SMNVEV (reference sequence). The CDR3 DNA is TGTGCCAGCAGTTTTGGGGTCAGGGGAACTGAAGCTTTCTTT. As protein: CASSFGVRGTEAFF.

The chain combines TRBV4-3 with TRBJ1-2; D gene ambiguous. Trimming removed 3 bases at V and 3 bases at J, with 17 bases between. CDR3 length: 16 residues. From germline, CDR1 is LGHNA and CDR2 YSLEER. The CDR3 is CASSHHGSGVDYGYTF. CDR3 coding DNA: TGCGCCAGCAGCCATCACGGAAGTGGAGTTGACTATGGCTACACCTTC.

The chain joins TRBV6-5 to TRBJ1-2; 11 nucleotides align to TRBD1. CDR3 length equals 14 residues. Unmatched junction bases numbered 3, after V lost 5 bases and J lost 4 bases. From germline, CDR1 is MNHEY and CDR2 SVGAGI. The CDR3: CASSRTGGLYGYTF. The DNA of the CDR3 is TGTGCCAGCAGTCGGACAGGGGGCCTCTATGGCTACACCTTC.

The chain recombines TRBV5-1 with TRBJ1-6; perhaps TRBD1 as D (5 bases). In germline, CDR1 is SGHRS, CDR2 YFSETQ. Trimming removed 3 bases from V and 6 bases from J, with 7 bases in between. The CDR3 runs 13 residues. CDR3 DNA sequence: TGCGCCAGCAGCTGGGACTTTAATTCACCCCTCCACTTT. Residues: CASSWDFNSPLHF. Together with reference TRBV5-1 and TRBJ1-6, the CDR3 gives the full variable domain: KAGVTQTPRYLIKTRGQQVTLSCSPISGHRSVSWYQQTPGQGLQFLFEYFSETQRNKGNFPGRFSGRQFSNSRSEMNVSTLELGDSALYLCASSWDFNSPLHFGNGTRLTVT.

The chain couples TRBV7-2 to TRBJ2-5; TRBD2 is a possible D gene (6 bases). CDR1 and CDR2 (germline): SGHTA, FQGNSA. This CDR3 contains 18 residues. Trimming removed 3 bases from V and 3 bases from J, with 23 bases in between. DNA for the CDR3: TGTGCCAGCAGCTTCAGTTGGTGGGACTCCGATCGGGAAGAGACCCAGTACTTC. It encodes CASSFSWWDSDREETQYF.

The rearrangement uses TRBV6-5 and TRBJ1-2; weak D call: TRBD1 (5 bases). The CDR3 runs 13 residues. Germline-derived CDR1 and CDR2 are MNHEY and SVGAGI. V was cut by 3 bases and J by 7 bases, with 12 bases left in between. CDR3 bases: TGTGCCAGCAGTTATGATGGGGCAGGTGGCTACACCTTC. It translates to CASSYDGAGGYTF.

This sequence joins TRBV27 and TRBJ1-1, with TRBD1 identical over 8 bases. Germline lookup yields CDR1 MNHEY and CDR2 SMNVEV (reference sequence). CDR3 length equals 16 residues. V was pared by 5 bases and J by 1 base, with 9 bases of the junction left unmatched. This chain's CDR3 is CASSLGGGQGNTEAFF. Written as DNA, the CDR3 is TGTGCCAGCAGTCTAGGGGGCGGACAGGGGAACACTGAAGCTTTCTTT.

The chain uses TRBV19 and TRBJ2-3; 10 bases agree with TRBD2. CDR3 length: 17 amino acids. V was clipped by 2 bases and J by 1 base; unmatched bases: 6. Germline V lookup: CDR1 LNHDA, CDR2 SQIVND (reference sequence). CDR3 protein: CASSIRLAGAGTDTQYF. CDR3 DNA: TGTGCCAGTAGTATAAGGCTAGCGGGGGCTGGCACAGATACGCAGTATTTT.

The chain employs TRBV5-5 and TRBJ1-5; D gene uncertain. Germline CDR1 reads SGHKS; CDR2 reads YYEKEE (reference sequence). V was cut by 2 bases and J by 8 bases, with 17 bases left in between. The CDR3 is 15 amino acids. The CDR3 sequence: CASSLGGFSAEPQHF. The CDR3 DNA follows: TGTGCCAGCAGCTTAGGTGGGTTCTCCGCGGAGCCCCAGCATTTT.

In its sample, this clone was seen once. The chain combines TRBV5-5 with TRBJ2-7, with a possible D match to TRBD1 (5 bases). In germline, CDR1 is SGHKS, CDR2 YYEKEE (reference sequence). Trimming stripped 0 bases from V and 3 bases from J, with 13 bases between. The CDR3 length is 15 residues. The CDR3 region has the DNA TGTGCCAGCAGCTTGGAGGCAGGGCTATACTACGAGCAGTACTTC. Its protein is CASSLEAGLYYEQYF.

The gene calls are TRBV6-5 and TRBJ1-1, with a possible D match to TRBD1 (6 bases). Per the germline V gene, CDR1 is MNHEY and CDR2 is SVGAGI. Trimming removed 4 bases at V and 0 bases at J, with 9 bases between. This CDR3 spans 14 amino acids. DNA for the CDR3: TGTGCCAGCAGTTCGACAGGATTGAACACTGAAGCTTTCTTT. Protein product: CASSSTGLNTEAFF.

The V and J genes are TRBV21-1 and TRBJ2-3; the table's D call TRBD1 went unverified against the DNA. TRBV21-1 is termed a pseudogene. The CDR3 length is 21 residues. This CDR3 is CASSKYPLCPHRGMSTDTQYF. The CDR3 DNA reads TGTGCCAGCAGCAAATACCCCCTGTGCCCCCACAGGGGCATGAGCACAGATACGCAGTATTTT.